This TCR beta chain was recovered during a study of cytomegalovirus exposure and HLA in healthy donors. Study results and caveats: Beyond CMV serostatus, there was no information to go on about immune exposure.

Primers included in the PCR were 60 Vbeta and 13 Jbeta primers. Measured with immunoSEQ multiplex PCR; TCRdb has only the in-frame clones, and not every one. The data contain about 120,000 clones, approximately 84% of them seen just once; the ten biggest clones take up about 3.9%. About this clone: The antigen is not known.

This receptor was identified in a young man in good health and CMV-seropositive. Sequenced input: PBMCs.

The CDR3 DNA reads as TGCGCCAGCAGCCCTATGGCCGGGACAGGGGATTCACCCCTCCACTTT. Encoded protein: CASSPMAGTGDSPLHF. V usage is TRBV5-1 and J usage is TRBJ1-6; TRBD1 agrees at 10 bases. The CDR3 runs to 16 residues. Trimming removed 4 bases from V and 8 bases from J; junction bases left unmatched: 9. Germline V CDR1 and CDR2: SGHRS, YFSETQ.